Sequencing of this T cell receptor (beta chain) was carried out in a study of blood T cell repertoires in COVID-19. Original processing methods: Estimated nucleated cell counts came from reference gene primer amplification. Sequencing used immunoSEQ multiplex PCR; TCRdb keeps in-frame clones, though not all of them. Clone size and the V and J calls come from that table; the DNA yielded D and trimming. The table has approximately 240,000 clones, about nine tenths seen once. Ages ranged from roughly 18 to 100 years, with residence in some 25 US areas. Participants had their cohort set by participant-reported clinical history. The CDR3 is 16 amino acids. The germline V gene encodes CDR1 SGHTA and CDR2 FQGNSA. V shed 0 bases, J shed 2 bases, and the junction held 5 bases outside the gene matches.

The rearrangement joins TRBV7-2 to TRBJ2-7; 9 bases align to TRBD2. The sequence was collected from a woman aged 25 to 45 with acute COVID-19. Sequencing used PBMCs or T cells enriched from blood (not recorded which). Here the CDR3 DNA reads TGTGCCAGCAGCTTAGCAGCTAGCGGGGCCCCCTACGAGCAGTACTTC. Translated: CASSLAASGAPYEQYF.